Below are 6 T cell receptor beta chains sequenced from a single sample in a study of blood T cells in healthy people across ages. The authors ran a second PCR of 7 to 11 cycles using a sample-barcoded 5' primer and a J-beta primer mix. TCRdb re-called the 5' RACE reads through MiXCR, storing one row per CDR3 protein. The sample contains nearly 800,000 distinct CDR3 sequences, 20% to 25% of which appear only once. These data also formed part of another study, on T cells of mothers and their children.

The sequenced sample was blood. All receptors derive from a boy aged 5-17 years in good health.

This chain uses TRBV6-6 with TRBJ1-1; 8 nucleotides line up with TRBD1. Per germline, CDR1 MNHNY and CDR2 SVGAGI (reference sequence). J gave up 1 base and V 7 bases, and 8 bases lay outside the gene matches. The CDR3 totals 15 residues. The CDR3 here is CASTEGQGENTEAFF. CDR3 nucleotides: TGTGCCAGCACCGAAGGACAGGGAGAGAACACTGAAGCTTTCTTT.

This clonotype was detected a few times. The rearrangement joins TRBV20-1 to TRBJ2-4, with D possibly matching TRBD2 (5 bases). The V and J ends lost 0 bases and 5 bases respectively, with 17 bases between them. The CDR3 has 16 residues. CDR1 is DFQATT, CDR2 SNEGSKA, per germline (reference sequence). CDR3 residues: CSARDLYLAEENIQYF. The CDR3 DNA reads TGCAGTGCTAGAGATCTCTACCTCGCGGAGGAAAACATTCAGTACTTC.

This clonotype turned up a few times. A junction boundary mismatches the germline segment, possibly from a read error. The chain employs TRBV7-3 and TRBJ2-3; D is perhaps TRBD2 (5 bases). Germline values: CDR1 SGHTA, CDR2 FQGTGA. The CDR3 length is 13 residues. Written as DNA, the CDR3 is TGTGCCAGCAGCGGAGGAATCACAGATACGCGGTATTTT. Translating gives CASSGGITDTRYF.

The gene calls are TRBV6-2 or TRBV6-3 and TRBJ2-4; 7 nucleotides align to TRBD1. Germline V CDR1 and CDR2: MNHEY, SVGEGT. This CDR3 comprises 15 residues. The V gene end was trimmed by 2 bases and the J gene end by 1 base; junction bases not matched to a gene: 2. The CDR3 is CASSYHRGAKNIQYF. In nucleotides, the CDR3 is TGTGCCAGCAGTTACCACAGGGGTGCCAAAAACATTCAGTACTTC.

The chain carries TRBV15 and TRBJ2-3; 8 positions agree with TRBD1. The CDR3 is 16 residues long. CDR1 is LNHNV and CDR2 is YYDKDF in the germline V gene (reference sequence). The V gene end was trimmed by 1 base and the J gene end by 2 bases; junction bases not matched to a gene: 5. The DNA for the CDR3 is TGTGCCACCAGCAGAGGAACAGGGGGTAACACAGATACGCAGTATTTT. Its protein product is CATSRGTGGNTDTQYF. The full variable domain, with the rest looked up from reference TRBV15 and TRBJ2-3, is DAMVIQNPRYQVTQFGKPVTLSCSQTLNHNVMYWYQQKSSQAPKLLFHYYDKDFNNEADTPDNFQSRRPNTSFCFLDIRSPGLGDTAMYLCATSRGTGGNTDTQYFGPGTRLTVL.

This rearrangement joins TRBV20-1 to TRBJ2-7, with D perhaps given as TRBD1 or TRBD2 (6 bases each). The CDR3 is made up of 13 amino acids. V shed 5 bases and J shed 3 bases, with 14 bases lying between them. Germline loops: CDR1 DFQATT, CDR2 SNEGSKA (reference sequence). CDR3 region: CSADEGGGYEQYF. In DNA, the CDR3 is TGCAGTGCTGACGAGGGGGGCGGCTACGAGCAGTACTTC.